This record covers a single T cell receptor beta chain. This sample was included in a study of blood T cell repertoires in COVID-19. Across the whole study: COVID-19 samples collected from the United States, Italy and Spain covered acute and convalescent phases.

Cohort allocation depended upon clinical history that participants reported. Cohort 3 recovery required two negative PCRs, clearance, or symptom resolution. Per the original data handling: Reference gene primer amplification gave estimated nucleated cell counts. TCRdb keeps only in-frame clones here, not all; method: immunoSEQ multiplex PCR. The D gene and trimming were derived from the DNA, and the V and J assignments and clone size from that table. The sample yields 400,000 or so clones, less than 95% seen once. The CDR3 runs to 16 residues. Germline V gene lookup returns CDR1 SGHKS and CDR2 YYEKEE (reference sequence). With V trimmed by 8 bases and J by 4 bases, 13 bases remained unmatched.

The chain combines TRBV5-5 with TRBJ2-1, with 9 bases fitting TRBD2. The source material was PBMCs or T cells enriched from blood (not recorded which). The sequence derives from a man between 18 and 35 years old who had recovered from COVID-19. CDR3 amino acids: CASVFTLREGYNEQFF. Here the CDR3 DNA reads TGTGCCAGTGTCTTTACTTTGCGGGAGGGATACAATGAGCAGTTCTTC.